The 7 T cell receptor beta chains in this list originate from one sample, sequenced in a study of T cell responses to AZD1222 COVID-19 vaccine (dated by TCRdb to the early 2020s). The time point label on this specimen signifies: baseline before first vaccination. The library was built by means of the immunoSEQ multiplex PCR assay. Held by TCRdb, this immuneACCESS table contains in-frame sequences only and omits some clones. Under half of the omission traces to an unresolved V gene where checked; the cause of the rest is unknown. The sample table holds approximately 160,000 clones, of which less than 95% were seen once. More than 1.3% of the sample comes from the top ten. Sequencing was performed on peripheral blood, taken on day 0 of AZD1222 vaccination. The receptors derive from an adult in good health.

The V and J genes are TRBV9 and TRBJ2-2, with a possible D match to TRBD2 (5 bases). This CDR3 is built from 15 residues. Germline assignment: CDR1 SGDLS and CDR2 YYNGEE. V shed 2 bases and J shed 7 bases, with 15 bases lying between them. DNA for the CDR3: TGTGCCAGCAGCGTTCGTGCGGTAGGGAGCGGGGAGCTGTTTTTT. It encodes CASSVRAVGSGELFF.

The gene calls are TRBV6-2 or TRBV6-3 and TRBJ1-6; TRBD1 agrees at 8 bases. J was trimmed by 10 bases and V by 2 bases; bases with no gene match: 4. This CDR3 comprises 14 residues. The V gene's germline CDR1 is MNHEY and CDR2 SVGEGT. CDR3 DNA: TGTGCCAGCAGTTACGGGACAGGTGGCTCACCCCTCCACTTT. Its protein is CASSYGTGGSPLHF.

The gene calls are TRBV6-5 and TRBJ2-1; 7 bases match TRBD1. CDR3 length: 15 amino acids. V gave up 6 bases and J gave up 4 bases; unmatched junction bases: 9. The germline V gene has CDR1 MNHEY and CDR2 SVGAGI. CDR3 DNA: TGTGCCAGCAGGGTGACGGGACAGAGTTACAATGAGCAGTTCTTC. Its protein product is CASRVTGQSYNEQFF.

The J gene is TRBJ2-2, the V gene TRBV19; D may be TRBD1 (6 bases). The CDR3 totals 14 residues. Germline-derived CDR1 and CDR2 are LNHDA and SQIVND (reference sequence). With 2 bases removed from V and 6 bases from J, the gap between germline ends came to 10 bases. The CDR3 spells CASSILQGAGELFF. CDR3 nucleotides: TGTGCCAGTAGTATATTACAGGGCGCCGGGGAGCTGTTTTTT. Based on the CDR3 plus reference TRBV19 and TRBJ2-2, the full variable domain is DGGITQSPKYLFRKEGQNVTLSCEQNLNHDAMYWYRQDPGQGLRLIYYSQIVNDFQKGDIAEGYSVSREKKESFPLTVTSAQKNPTAFYLCASSILQGAGELFFGEGSRLTVL.

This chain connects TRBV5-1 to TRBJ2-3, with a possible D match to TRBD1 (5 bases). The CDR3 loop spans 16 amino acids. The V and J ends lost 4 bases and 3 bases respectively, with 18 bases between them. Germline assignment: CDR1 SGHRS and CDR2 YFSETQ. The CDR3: CASSPTARRNTDTQYF. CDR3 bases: TGCGCCAGCAGCCCGACAGCTAGAAGGAATACAGATACGCAGTATTTT.

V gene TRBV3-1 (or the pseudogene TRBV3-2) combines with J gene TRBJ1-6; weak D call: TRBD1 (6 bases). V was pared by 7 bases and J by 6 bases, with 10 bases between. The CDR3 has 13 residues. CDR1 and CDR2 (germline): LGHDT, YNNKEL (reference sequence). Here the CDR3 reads CASTPGVNSPLHF. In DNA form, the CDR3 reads TGTGCCAGCACACCAGGGGTTAATTCACCCCTCCACTTT.

CDR3 coding DNA: TGTGCCAGCAGTTCAAATAGCAATCAGCCCCAGCATTTT. Its translation is CASSSNSNQPQHF. The chain employs TRBV12-3 or TRBV12-4 and TRBJ1-5; D gene uncertain. V was shortened by 4 bases and J by 0 bases, with 4 bases between the two germline ends. CDR3 size: 13 residues.